Shown below are 9 T cell receptor beta chains from a single sample sequenced in a study of shared clonotypes between healthy human individuals. CD45RO-negative CD8 cells positively selected for CCR7 made up the naive population, which excluded terminally differentiated effector memory CD45RA+ cells. Profiling relied on immunoSEQ multiplex PCR, and the TCRdb table lists in-frame clones only, not all of them. This table has 550,000 to 750,000 clones, around 95% appearing once. Sequencing was performed on naive CD8+ T cells sorted from blood. These receptors were obtained from a young woman in good health.

The chain uses TRBV5-4 and TRBJ2-7; D is ambiguous. The V gene lost 4 bases and the J gene lost 5 bases, with 7 bases spanning the gap. Germline V gene lookup returns CDR1 SGHNT and CDR2 YYREEE (reference sequence). The length of the CDR3 is 11 residues. The CDR3 region is CASSNDHEQYF. For the CDR3, the DNA is TGTGCCAGCAGCAATGATCACGAGCAGTACTTC.

This clone was recorded only once. This CDR3 is also generated by other DNA sequences in the sample. The gene calls are TRBV11-2 and TRBJ2-7; D is undetermined. The germline V gene encodes CDR1 SGHAT and CDR2 FQNNGV. The ends were cut back, 1 base at V and 4 bases at J, with 11 bases in the middle. The CDR3 has 14 residues. The CDR3, as DNA: TGTGCCAGCAGCTTAGGCGGCGGTAGTTACGAGCAGTACTTC. This encodes CASSLGGGSYEQYF.

This sequence joins TRBV5-6 and TRBJ2-3; D not certain. The germline gives CDR1 SGHDT, CDR2 YYEEEE. With 4 bases removed from V and 4 bases from J, the gap between germline ends came to 13 bases. The CDR3 extends over 14 amino acids. For the CDR3, the DNA is TGTGCCAGCAGCCCCCCGAGCCGCGCAGATACGCAGTATTTT. Translated, it gives CASSPPSRADTQYF.

This clone was seen only a few times. This chain connects TRBV10-1 to TRBJ1-5, with D perhaps matching TRBD1 (6 bases). Trimming removed 6 bases from V and 10 bases from J, with 19 bases in between. Germline CDR1 reads WNHNN; CDR2 reads SYGVQD (reference sequence). The CDR3 extends over 14 amino acids. The CDR3: CASRGGGQRKPQHF. Written as DNA, the CDR3 is TGCGCCAGCAGGGGAGGGGGGCAGAGAAAACCCCAGCATTTT.

This chain joins TRBV28 and TRBJ1-2; 8 positions match TRBD1. V trimming: 1 base; J trimming: 4 bases; junction bases outside the gene matches: 8. CDR3 length: 16 amino acids. Germline values: CDR1 MDHEN, CDR2 SYDVKM. The CDR3 sequence is CASSLFRGHFTYGYTF. For the CDR3, the DNA is TGTGCCAGCAGTTTATTCAGGGGGCACTTTACCTATGGCTACACCTTC.

CDR3 bases: TGTGCCAGCAGGCAACCGGGACAGTTACACGAGCAGTACTTC. This sequence encodes CASRQPGQLHEQYF. This rearrangement joins TRBV14 to TRBJ2-7; 7 bases fit TRBD1. The germline CDR1 and CDR2 sequences are SGHDN and FVKESK. This CDR3 has 14 amino acids. V shed 6 bases and J 5 bases; nucleotides not matched to a gene: 10.

The rearrangement joins TRBV19 to TRBJ2-1, with D unclear. Germline CDR1 is LNHDA and CDR2 is SQIVND (reference sequence). Trimming took off 2 bases at V and 4 bases at J, with 6 bases between the two ends. This CDR3 region has 13 residues. The DNA for the CDR3 is TGTGCCAGTAGTATATTAACTTACAATGAGCAGTTCTTC. This codes for CASSILTYNEQFF.

This clone was seen only once. The chain links TRBV13 to TRBJ2-5; no definite D call. There are 14 residues in the CDR3. V was trimmed by 2 bases and J by 5 bases, leaving 12 bases between them. CDR1 and CDR2 (germline): PRHDT, FYEKMQ (reference sequence). CDR3 nucleotides: TGTGCCAGCAGCTTATTGGTGGGAAAGGAGACCCAGTACTTC. The encoded protein is CASSLLVGKETQYF. Complete variable domain (other parts from reference TRBV13 and TRBJ2-5): AAGVIQSPRHLIKEKRETATLKCYPIPRHDTVYWYQQGPGQDPQFLISFYEKMQSDKGSIPDRFSAQQFSDYHSELNMSSLELGDSALYFCASSLLVGKETQYFGPGTRLLVL.

This sequence joins TRBV27 and TRBJ2-7; D could derive from TRBD1 or TRBD2 (7 bases each). CDR1 MNHEY and CDR2 SMNVEV come from the germline V gene (reference sequence). The CDR3 consists of 16 residues. V lost 0 bases and J lost 1, with 13 bases in between. In DNA form, the CDR3 reads TGTGCCAGCAGTTTATCGAGCGGGACAGAATCCTACGAGCAGTACTTC. This codes for CASSLSSGTESYEQYF.